Below, 14 T cell receptor beta chains from the same sample are listed, as sequenced in a study of blood T cell repertoires in COVID-19. Sequencing used immunoSEQ multiplex PCR; TCRdb keeps in-frame clones, though not all of them. The table lists more than 200,000 clones, around 82% of them singletons. Sequenced sample: peripheral blood. The receptor set was obtained from an elderly woman with active or convalescent COVID-19.

The gene calls are TRBV9 and TRBJ1-2, with TRBD1 matching over 8 bases. The CDR3 runs 15 residues. After removal of 0 bases from V and 4 bases from J, the junction contained 5 bases not matched to a gene. The germline V gene encodes CDR1 SGDLS and CDR2 YYNGEE. The CDR3 DNA follows: TGTGCCAGCAGCGTAGACTCAGGGGGCGGCTATGGCTACACCTTC. Amino acid sequence: CASSVDSGGGYGYTF.

This clone appeared a few times. This sequence joins TRBV27 and TRBJ1-5; 7 nucleotides line up with TRBD1. Trimming cost V 3 bases and J 5 bases; bases outside gene matches: 7. Germline values: CDR1 MNHEY, CDR2 SMNVEV (reference sequence). The CDR3 is 15 residues long. For the CDR3, the DNA is TGTGCCAGCAGTTTTAGGGACAGTCGTTATCAGCCCCAGCATTTT. This translates into CASSFRDSRYQPQHF.

The chain carries TRBV6-6 and TRBJ1-2, with 9 bases fitting TRBD1. CDR3 length: 14 amino acids. V dropped 6 bases and J dropped 4; count of bases not matched to a gene: 6. Per germline, CDR1 MNHNY and CDR2 SVGAGI (reference sequence). CDR3 DNA sequence: TGTGCCAGCAGCCTAGGACAGGGGAGCTATGGCTACACCTTC. Protein product: CASSLGQGSYGYTF.

The chain has TRBV5-1 and TRBJ2-2; a weak D match, TRBD1 (6 bases). The CDR3 covers 15 residues. Germline CDR1 reads SGHRS; CDR2 reads YFSETQ. The germline V and J ends were trimmed by 2 bases and 4 bases, with 12 bases remaining between them. The CDR3 DNA reads as TGCGCCAGCAGCTTCCCCCGCAGGGGCACCGGGGAGCTGTTTTTT. This codes for CASSFPRRGTGELFF.

V usage is TRBV6-6 and J usage is TRBJ2-1, with 8 bases lining up with TRBD2. V shed 5 bases and J 3 bases; nucleotides not matched to a gene: 9. The CDR3 has 16 residues. The germline V gene has CDR1 MNHNY and CDR2 SVGAGI (reference sequence). In DNA, the CDR3 is TGTGCCAGCAGTCCCCAGCTAGCGGGTGTCTACAATGAGCAGTTCTTC. Protein sequence: CASSPQLAGVYNEQFF.

The rearrangement uses TRBV19 and TRBJ1-1; D is undetermined. Trimming cost V 2 bases and J 1 base, with 5 bases left between them. This CDR3 spans 13 amino acids. The germline V gene encodes CDR1 LNHDA and CDR2 SQIVND (reference sequence). For the CDR3, the DNA is TGTGCCAGTAGTATATTTCAGAACACTGAAGCTTTCTTT. Amino acids: CASSIFQNTEAFF. Full variable domain (missing parts from reference TRBV19 and TRBJ1-1): DGGITQSPKYLFRKEGQNVTLSCEQNLNHDAMYWYRQDPGQGLRLIYYSQIVNDFQKGDIAEGYSVSREKKESFPLTVTSAQKNPTAFYLCASSIFQNTEAFFGQGTRLTVV.

This clone was recorded only once. The junction shows a germline mismatch at one end, possibly a read error. The genes are TRBV6-1 and TRBJ2-5; D might be TRBD2 (6 bases). The CDR3 runs 13 residues. Germline V gene lookup returns CDR1 MNHNS and CDR2 SASEGT. The CDR3 sequence: CASSKAEGETQYF. The CDR3 DNA is TGTGCCAGCAGTAAAGCGGAGGGAGAGACCCAGTACTTC.

The chain has TRBV27 and TRBJ2-7; 13 positions match TRBD2. Germline V lookup: CDR1 MNHEY, CDR2 SMNVEV (reference sequence). The V gene end was trimmed by 5 bases and the J gene end by 5 bases; junction bases not matched to a gene: 21. CDR3 length equals 20 residues. CDR3 amino acids: CASSPTLTSGRILGVHEQYF. CDR3 in DNA: TGTGCCAGCAGTCCAACCCTGACTAGCGGGAGGATTCTTGGCGTACACGAGCAGTACTTC.

The chain employs TRBV6-4 and TRBJ2-2; TRBD2 aligns across 10 bases. V dropped 5 bases and J dropped 0; count of bases not matched to a gene: 3. The CDR3 length is 16 residues. Germline values: CDR1 MRHNA, CDR2 SNTAGT. CDR3 region: CASSLAGGTNTGELFF. The CDR3 DNA is TGTGCCAGCAGTTTAGCGGGGGGAACGAACACCGGGGAGCTGTTTTTT.

On this clone: The same CDR3 also results from other DNA sequences found in this sample. V usage is TRBV20-1 and J usage is TRBJ1-4, with TRBD1 matching over 9 bases. CDR1 is DFQATT and CDR2 is SNEGSKA in the germline V gene (reference sequence). The length of the CDR3 is 13 residues. The junction had 4 bases not matched to a gene; V was cut back by 3 bases and J by 8 bases. The CDR3 sequence is CSASGTGNEKLFF. CDR3 DNA sequence: TGCAGTGCTAGTGGGACAGGGAACGAAAAACTGTTTTTT.

The rearrangement joins TRBV28 to TRBJ1-6, with D uncertain. V was shortened by 5 bases and J by 7 bases, with 6 bases between the two germline ends. Germline CDR1 MDHEN, CDR2 SYDVKM. There are 12 residues in the CDR3. The CDR3 loop is CASSPKNSPLHF. For the CDR3, the DNA is TGTGCCAGCAGTCCAAAAAATTCACCCCTCCACTTT. The full variable domain, in which reference TRBV28 and TRBJ1-6 provide the parts outside the CDR3, is DVKVTQSSRYLVKRTGEKVFLECVQDMDHENMFWYRQDPGLGLRLIYFSYDVKMKEKGDIPEGYSVSREKKERFSLILESASTNQTSMYLCASSPKNSPLHFGNGTRLTVT.

The chain recombines TRBV5-1 with TRBJ2-1, with 8 bases identical to TRBD2. Trimming at V came to 0 bases and at J to 5 bases, leaving 7 bases not matched to a gene. The germline V gene has CDR1 SGHRS and CDR2 YFSETQ. The CDR3 loop spans 16 amino acids. CDR3 bases: TGCGCCAGCAGCTTGGTTGGTAGCGGGACCCACAATGAGCAGTTCTTC. Protein product: CASSLVGSGTHNEQFF. Looking up the rest from reference TRBV5-1 and TRBJ2-1 gives the full variable domain: KAGVTQTPRYLIKTRGQQVTLSCSPISGHRSVSWYQQTPGQGLQFLFEYFSETQRNKGNFPGRFSGRQFSNSRSEMNVSTLELGDSALYLCASSLVGSGTHNEQFFGPGTRLTVL.

The chain couples TRBV18 to TRBJ1-5, with 11 bases fitting TRBD1. V was clipped by 2 bases and J by 1 base; unmatched bases: 7. The germline V gene encodes CDR1 KGHSH and CDR2 LQKENI. The CDR3 covers 18 residues. CDR3 bases: TGTGCCAGCTCACCAATCGGACAGGGGGCACTGAGCAATCAGCCCCAGCATTTT. It codes for CASSPIGQGALSNQPQHF.

This clone was observed a handful of times. The chain joins TRBV23-1 to TRBJ2-1; D is perhaps TRBD2 (6 bases). TRBV23-1 is reported as an ORF; its role is uncertain. Trimming took off 2 bases at V and 2 bases at J, with 13 bases between the two ends. This CDR3 spans 16 amino acids. The CDR3 loop is CASSQRGRNPYNEQFF. CDR3 nucleotide sequence: TGCGCCAGCAGTCAACGGGGGAGGAACCCCTACAATGAGCAGTTCTTC.